A selection of T cell receptor beta chains follows, all from one sample in a study of CD8 T cells in ankylosing spondylitis. TCRdb re-called the 5' RACE reads with MiXCR, one entry per CDR3 protein. Of about 24,000 distinct CDR3 sequences in the sample, approximately 13% are singletons; the top ten hold about 35%. The sequencing sample was made of blood. The receptors here all came from a male donor with ankylosing spondylitis or in good health (not recorded which). The CDR3 runs from the conserved cysteine through the conserved F or W.

V	J	CDR3
TRBV12-3/TRBV12-4	TRBJ2-3	CASSLATASGNSTDTQYF
TRBV20-1	TRBJ2-5	CSASAGLETQYF
TRBV15	TRBJ2-1	CATSGFSGSSYNEQFF
TRBV7-9	TRBJ2-2	CASSLGDRDTGELFF
TRBV7-2	TRBJ2-5	CASTMAGAASETQYF
TRBV5-1	TRBJ2-1	CASSLSGDLGNEQFF
TRBV6-5	TRBJ2-2	CASSYPIPGERTGELFF
TRBV29-1	TRBJ1-2	CSVDTGVLGGYTF
TRBV6-2/TRBV6-3	TRBJ1-5	CASNIGLGQPQHF
TRBV6-2/TRBV6-3	TRBJ2-7	CASSYVLTSLAYEQYF
TRBV28	TRBJ1-6	CASRPHPNSPLHF
TRBV6-6	TRBJ2-1	CASSPLRSSYNEQFF
TRBV20-1	TRBJ2-2	CSARSWGAPNTGELFF
TRBV28	TRBJ2-5	CASSPGTSGRETQYF
TRBV30	TRBJ1-1	CAWSVKRNTEAFF
TRBV20-1	TRBJ2-3	CSALTSGENTDTQYF
TRBV5-1	TRBJ2-2	CASSVTRNAGELFF
TRBV3-1	TRBJ1-4	CASSRGTANEKLFF
TRBV7-2	TRBJ1-1	CASSLGQGGITEAFF
TRBV6-2/TRBV6-3	TRBJ2-2	CATSRSSELFF
TRBV11-2	TRBJ2-3	CASSNRGYTDTQYF
TRBV5-5	TRBJ2-1	CASSLVRGGWSYNEQFF
TRBV15	TRBJ1-1	CATSRGRRGTEAFF
TRBV10-3	TRBJ2-1	CAMKPGQGAVNEQFF
TRBV6-6	TRBJ2-1	CASTTGGSDEQFF
TRBV6-4	TRBJ2-2	CASRRTSGRNTGELFF
TRBV7-2	TRBJ2-1	CASSKSGGMNEQFF
TRBV10-2	TRBJ2-3	CASKPSGGNTDTQYF
TRBV19	TRBJ2-2	CASSIDLGRDYTGELFF
TRBV4-2	TRBJ2-1	CASSQETSGGNEQFF
TRBV4-1	TRBJ2-3	CASSQVRDTQYF
TRBV20-1	TRBJ2-3	CSARAWGSGDTDTQYF
TRBV2	TRBJ1-1	CASRDRDTEAFF
TRBV7-3	TRBJ2-1	CASSSLAGGRGGQFF
TRBV6-2/TRBV6-3	TRBJ1-5	CASRTGVRYQPQHF
TRBV12-3/TRBV12-4	TRBJ2-7	CASRLLLREQYF
TRBV5-5	TRBJ2-3	CASSLVPGGNTDTQYF
TRBV20-1	TRBJ2-3	CSAVRGSDTQYF
TRBV4-2	TRBJ2-2	CASSQATGELFF
TRBV20-1	TRBJ2-1	CSARDDQAGAYNEQFF
TRBV13	TRBJ2-3	CASSLGPYTDTQYF
TRBV7-9	TRBJ2-5	CASSPTTRGFQETQYF
TRBV12-3/TRBV12-4	TRBJ2-3	CASSPGDRVADTQYF
TRBV7-9	TRBJ1-2	CASSLSGSYYGYTF
TRBV18	TRBJ2-3	CASSPNGGTDTQYF
TRBV6-2/TRBV6-3	TRBJ2-4	CASRASANIQYF
TRBV20-1	TRBJ2-3	CSATRDTQYF
TRBV3-1	TRBJ1-1	CASSQADLPSTEAFF
TRBV25-1	TRBJ1-1	CASSEPGGVFDTEAFF
TRBV7-9	TRBJ2-2	CASSYSGSWANTGELFF
TRBV6-5	TRBJ2-3	CASTGRFSTDTQYF
TRBV12-3/TRBV12-4	TRBJ2-1	CASSPSGGNEQFF
TRBV20-1	TRBJ2-3	CSGGLAATDTQYF